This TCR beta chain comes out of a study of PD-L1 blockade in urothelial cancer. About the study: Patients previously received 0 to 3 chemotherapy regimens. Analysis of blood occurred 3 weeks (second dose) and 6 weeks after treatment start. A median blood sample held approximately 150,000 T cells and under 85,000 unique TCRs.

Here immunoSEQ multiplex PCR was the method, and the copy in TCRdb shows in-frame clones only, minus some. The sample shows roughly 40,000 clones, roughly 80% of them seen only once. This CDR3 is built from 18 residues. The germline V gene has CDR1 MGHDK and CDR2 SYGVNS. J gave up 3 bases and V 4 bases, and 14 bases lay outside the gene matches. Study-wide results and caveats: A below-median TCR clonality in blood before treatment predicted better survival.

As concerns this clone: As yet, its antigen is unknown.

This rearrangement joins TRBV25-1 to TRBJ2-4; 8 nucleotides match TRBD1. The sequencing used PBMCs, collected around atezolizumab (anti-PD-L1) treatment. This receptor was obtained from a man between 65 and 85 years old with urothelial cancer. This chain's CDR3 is CASSGVPGTGFFKNIQYF. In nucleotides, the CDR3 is TGTGCCAGCAGTGGAGTACCCGGGACAGGCTTCTTCAAAAACATTCAGTACTTC.